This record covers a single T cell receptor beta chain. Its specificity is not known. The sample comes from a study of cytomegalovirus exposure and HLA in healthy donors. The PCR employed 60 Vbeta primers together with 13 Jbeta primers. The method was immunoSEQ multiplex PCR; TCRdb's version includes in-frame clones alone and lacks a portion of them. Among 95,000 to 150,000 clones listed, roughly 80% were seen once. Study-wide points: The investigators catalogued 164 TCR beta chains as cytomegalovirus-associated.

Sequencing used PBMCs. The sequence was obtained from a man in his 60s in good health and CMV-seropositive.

CDR3 DNA sequence: TGCGCCAGCAGCTTGTCAGGGGTTGGAAACACCATATATTTT. This codes for CASSLSGVGNTIYF. The V gene is TRBV5-1, the J gene TRBJ1-3, with D possibly being TRBD1 (6 bases). Germline V CDR1 and CDR2: SGHRS, YFSETQ. Trimming cost V 1 base and J 3 bases, with 8 bases left between them. The CDR3 is made up of 14 amino acids.